Each of the 15 T cell receptor beta chains below was sequenced from the same sample in a study of post-analysis software for immune sequencing data. These receptors are not linked to any known antigen. Incorporated into the TCR beta cDNA libraries were unique molecular identifiers, which served to reduce PCR and sequencing biases. TCRdb ran MiXCR on the PCR reads and lists one entry per CDR3 protein. The sample has a few hundred thousand distinct CDR3 sequences, roughly 30% seen once. Findings and caveats of the study: Relative to controls, patients had several TRBV segments at higher frequency, with TRBV5-6, TRBV5-1 and TRBV20-1 among these.

Material for sequencing was blood. These receptors were obtained from a girl aged 5-17 years with multiple sclerosis.

This clonotype was picked up many times. CDR3 protein: CSVEDSLIPYEQYF. CDR3 nucleotide sequence: TGCAGCGTTGAAGACAGCCTTATACCCTACGAGCAGTACTTC. V gene TRBV29-1 combines with J gene TRBJ2-7; no reliable D call. CDR3 length: 14 amino acids. V shed 0 bases and J shed 2 bases, with 11 bases lying between them. CDR1 SQVTM and CDR2 ANQGSEA come from the germline V gene.

The chain joins TRBV12-3 or TRBV12-4 to TRBJ2-7, with 10 positions matching TRBD2. V was pared by 5 bases and J by 7 bases, with 17 bases of the junction left unmatched. This CDR3 spans 17 amino acids. The DNA for the CDR3 is TGTGCCAGCAGTCCGTGGGGTAGCGGGGGGTCCTACAATGAGCAGTACTTC. As protein: CASSPWGSGGSYNEQYF.

This chain uses TRBV18 with TRBJ2-3, with a tentative D call TRBD2 (6 bases). Per the germline V gene, CDR1 is KGHSH and CDR2 is LQKENI. V lost 3 bases and J 1 base, leaving 14 bases between the germline ends. The CDR3 covers 16 residues. The CDR3 DNA is TGTGCCAGCTCACCCCTGGACGCTAGCGGCACAGATACGCAGTATTTT. It specifies CASSPLDASGTDTQYF.

This sequence joins TRBV4-3 and TRBJ2-3; maybe TRBD1 (5 bases). The CDR3 sequence is 16 residues long. Germline values: CDR1 LGHNA, CDR2 YSLEER. The V end was cut by 0 bases, the J end by 2 bases, with 12 bases between. The CDR3 DNA reads TGCGCCAGCAGCCAAGAATATTGGGGCTCCACAGATACGCAGTATTTT. Its translation is CASSQEYWGSTDTQYF.

This chain links TRBV20-1 with TRBJ2-1; 8 bases map to TRBD2. Germline V gene lookup returns CDR1 DFQATT and CDR2 SNEGSKA (reference sequence). Trimming at V came to 0 bases and at J to 7 bases, leaving 5 bases not matched to a gene. This CDR3 is 14 amino acids long. The CDR3: CSARDGGAWNEQFF. CDR3 DNA: TGCAGTGCTAGAGACGGGGGGGCGTGGAATGAGCAGTTCTTC.

The chain links TRBV13 to TRBJ1-1, with 8 nucleotides matching TRBD1. Germline-derived CDR1 and CDR2 are PRHDT and FYEKMQ (reference sequence). V lost 4 bases to trimming and J lost 4 bases; unmatched junction nucleotides: 11. The CDR3 length is 16 residues. The CDR3 loop reads CASSYGTGTPSTEAFF. The CDR3 nucleotides read TGTGCCAGCAGCTATGGGACAGGTACCCCCTCCACTGAAGCTTTCTTT.

In its sample, this clonotype was seen a few times. The V and J genes are TRBV7-6 and TRBJ2-5; D is unclear. The J call may not be correct, given that the DNA end is closer to TRBJ2-7. The germline CDR1 and CDR2 sequences are SGHVS and FNYEAQ. The CDR3 loop spans 14 amino acids. CDR3 amino acids: CASSLGPPIYEQYF. The CDR3 nucleotides read TGTGCCAGCAGCTTGGGCCCACCTATCTACGAGCAGTACTTC.

The chain uses TRBV7-2 and TRBJ2-7; 7 positions agree with TRBD2. V lost 3 bases to trimming and J lost 2 bases; unmatched junction nucleotides: 19. The length of the CDR3 is 19 residues. CDR1 and CDR2 (germline): SGHTA, FQGNSA. The CDR3 DNA sequence: TGTGCCAGCAGCTTGAACGGGCCTATAGCGGGCGGATACACCTACGAGCAGTACTTC. Its protein product is CASSLNGPIAGGYTYEQYF. Looking up the rest from reference TRBV7-2 and TRBJ2-7 gives the full variable domain: GAGVSQSPSNKVTEKGKDVELRCDPISGHTALYWYRQSLGQGLEFLIYFQGNSAPDKSGLPSDRFSAERTGGSVSTLTIQRTQQEDSAVYLCASSLNGPIAGGYTYEQYFGPGTRLTVT.

This clonotype was found many times. This chain connects TRBV7-2 to TRBJ2-7; the D is unclear. CDR1 is SGHTA and CDR2 is FQGNSA in the germline V gene. CDR3 size: 12 residues. The germline V and J ends were trimmed by 1 base and 3 bases, with 4 bases remaining between them. CDR3 amino acids: CASSLEVYEQYF. The CDR3 DNA reads TGTGCCAGCAGCTTAGAAGTCTACGAGCAGTACTTC.

This clonotype has more than one count but fewer than ten. The chain is built from TRBV11-2 and TRBJ1-2; 9 bases map to TRBD1. V trimming: 4 bases; J trimming: 7 bases; junction bases outside the gene matches: 7. CDR3 length: 14 amino acids. Germline V CDR1 and CDR2: SGHAT, FQNNGV. This CDR3 is CASSSGQGERGYTF. For the CDR3, the DNA is TGTGCCAGCAGCTCGGGACAGGGAGAGCGTGGCTACACCTTC.

V is TRBV3-1 and J is TRBJ1-5; D remains unclear. The CDR3 is made up of 16 amino acids. V lost 0 bases and J 1 base, leaving 10 bases between the germline ends. Per germline, CDR1 LGHDT and CDR2 YNNKEL (reference sequence). CDR3 in amino acids: CASSQDGSLSNQPQHF. The CDR3 nucleotides are TGTGCCAGCAGCCAAGACGGCAGCTTAAGCAATCAGCCCCAGCATTTT.

The V and J genes are TRBV27 and TRBJ1-2; 7 positions match TRBD1. Trimming at V came to 8 bases and at J to 1 base, leaving 4 bases not matched to a gene. The germline V gene encodes CDR1 MNHEY and CDR2 SMNVEV (reference sequence). The CDR3 is 13 residues long. The DNA for the CDR3 is TGTGCCAGCGGAGGGGGCGGTAACTATGGCTACACCTTC. Encoded protein: CASGGGGNYGYTF.

This chain joins TRBV6-1 and TRBJ2-3, with a tentative D call TRBD2 (8 bases). The CDR3 totals 17 residues. CDR1 and CDR2 from the germline V gene are MNHNS and SASEGT. The germline V and J ends were trimmed by 5 bases and 4 bases, with 22 bases remaining between them. CDR3 amino acids: CASSRREGPGGPDTQYF. In nucleotides, the CDR3 is TGTGCCAGCAGTCGCCGGGAGGGGCCAGGGGGTCCAGATACGCAGTATTTT.

V usage is TRBV12-3 or TRBV12-4 and J usage is TRBJ2-3; 15 bases map to TRBD2. Trimming at V came to 4 bases and at J to 0 bases, leaving 5 bases not matched to a gene. The CDR3 has 18 amino acids. The CDR3 here is CASSWTSGGGMSTDTQYF. CDR3 DNA: TGTGCCAGCAGTTGGACTAGCGGGGGGGGAATGAGCACAGATACGCAGTATTTT.

The chain joins TRBV12-3 or TRBV12-4 to TRBJ1-6, with 7 bases aligning to TRBD1. The CDR3 contains 15 residues. The J segment lost 4 bases and the V segment lost 6 bases, leaving 6 bases of the junction unmatched. CDR3 in DNA: TGTGCCAGCAGCCGAGGGGACAGTTATAATTCACCCCTCCACTTT. Protein sequence: CASSRGDSYNSPLHF.